These 20 T cell receptor beta chains were all obtained from the same sample, sequenced in a study of blood T cell repertoires in COVID-19 (dated by TCRdb to about 2020). The library was prepared using the immunoSEQ multiplex PCR assay. The source is immuneACCESS, and TCRdb retained only in-frame sequences with V and J called. Part of the clones is not carried over; for the studies checked, unresolved V genes explain less than half of this, and the remainder is unexplained. The sample data list 200,000 to 300,000 clones, and 75% to 85% of these were observed just once. 6.5% to 9.5% of the sample comes from the top ten. The sequenced material came from peripheral blood. The source is a woman aged 80 or over with COVID-19, enrolled during active disease.

The chain joins TRBV5-6 to TRBJ1-6; no clear D. The CDR3 contains 13 residues. V lost 0 bases and J lost 14, with 12 bases in between. Germline CDR1 SGHDT, CDR2 YYEEEE. CDR3 bases: TGTGCCAGCAGCTTGGGGGTAACGGCGGCCCTCCACTTT. It codes for CASSLGVTAALHF.

This clone appeared a few times. This CDR3 reads CASSYDRVKPQHF. CDR3 DNA sequence: TGTGCCAGCAGTTACGACAGGGTTAAGCCCCAGCATTTT. The chain combines TRBV6-5 with TRBJ1-5, with 7 bases matching TRBD1. The J segment lost 8 bases and the V segment lost 2 bases, leaving 3 bases of the junction unmatched. Germline CDR1 is MNHEY and CDR2 is SVGAGI. The CDR3 is 13 residues long.

The V and J genes are TRBV10-3 and TRBJ2-5; D may be TRBD2 (5 bases). Germline CDR1 reads ENHRY; CDR2 reads SYGVKD. The CDR3 loop spans 13 amino acids. V lost 4 bases and J 3 bases, leaving 9 bases between the germline ends. The chain's CDR3 is CAISVGLEETQYF. The CDR3 DNA reads as TGTGCCATCAGTGTCGGACTCGAAGAGACCCAGTACTTC.

This clone came up a few times. The rearrangement uses TRBV30 and TRBJ1-1; TRBD1 might be the D (5 bases). The germline V gene has CDR1 GTSNPN and CDR2 SVGIG (reference sequence). CDR3 length: 13 amino acids. V was clipped by 0 bases and J by 7 bases, with 12 bases between them. CDR3 in DNA: TGTGCCTGGAGTGTTCAGGGAAAGAGTGAAGCTTTCTTT. Translation: CAWSVQGKSEAFF.

The chain is built from TRBV18 and TRBJ1-2, with D possibly TRBD1 on 6 matching bases. This CDR3 spans 14 amino acids. Germline V lookup: CDR1 KGHSH, CDR2 LQKENI. V was cut by 6 bases and J by 6 bases, with 17 bases left in between. Written as DNA, the CDR3 is TGTGCCAGCTCGAGGACACCGCCAGGGGATGGCTACACCTTC. Translating gives CASSRTPPGDGYTF.

The chain joins TRBV2 to TRBJ2-1, with 7 bases that match TRBD2. Trimming cost V 7 bases and J 3 bases; bases outside gene matches: 6. CDR1 and CDR2 (germline): SNHLY, FYNNEI. The CDR3 length is 14 residues. The CDR3 here is CASKGTTHYNEQFF. The CDR3 DNA sequence: TGTGCCAGCAAAGGGACTACTCACTACAATGAGCAGTTCTTC.

The chain is built from TRBV30 and TRBJ2-1, with TRBD2 matching 9 bases. This CDR3 has 13 residues. Unmatched junction bases numbered 6, after V lost 8 bases and J lost 4 bases. The germline CDR1 and CDR2 sequences are GTSNPN and SVGIG (reference sequence). CDR3 sequence (DNA): TGTGCCCGCGGGAGGGGGCCGTACAATGAGCAGTTCTTC. Its translation is CARGRGPYNEQFF.

The chain employs TRBV27 and TRBJ2-1; tentative D call: TRBD2 (6 bases). Trimming pared 2 bases from V and 4 bases from J, leaving 12 bases between. Germline V gives CDR1 MNHEY, CDR2 SMNVEV (reference sequence). The CDR3 loop spans 15 amino acids. The CDR3 DNA follows: TGTGCCAGCAGTTTAAGGCCGGGGACTTACAATGAGCAGTTCTTC. Amino acids: CASSLRPGTYNEQFF.

This clone was counted a single time. V gene TRBV11-2 combines with J gene TRBJ2-1; 9 nucleotides align to TRBD2. Germline CDR1 reads SGHAT; CDR2 reads FQNNGV. The CDR3 is made up of 15 amino acids. V lost 4 bases to trimming and J lost 3 bases; unmatched junction nucleotides: 4. The CDR3 is CASSSRLADYNEQFF. CDR3 sequence (DNA): TGTGCCAGCAGCTCCCGACTAGCGGACTACAATGAGCAGTTCTTC.

This chain uses TRBV4-1 with TRBJ2-7; maybe TRBD2 (6 bases). Trimming removed 1 base from V and 4 bases from J, with 11 bases in between. CDR1 is MGHRA and CDR2 is YSYEKL in the germline V gene. CDR3 length: 14 amino acids. The CDR3 DNA reads TGCGCCAGCAGCCAAGGGGTCGGGAGATACGAGCAGTACTTC. Its translation is CASSQGVGRYEQYF.

V usage is TRBV5-1 and J usage is TRBJ2-3; TRBD1 aligns across 7 bases. The CDR3 runs 15 residues. Trimming at V came to 0 bases and at J to 3 bases, leaving 4 bases not matched to a gene. Germline V gives CDR1 SGHRS, CDR2 YFSETQ. This chain's CDR3 is CASSLEGAGTDTQYF. In DNA, the CDR3 is TGCGCCAGCAGCTTGGAGGGGGCAGGGACAGATACGCAGTATTTT.

A remark on this clone: The same CDR3 is also encoded by other DNA sequences in this sample. This chain links TRBV12-3 or TRBV12-4 with TRBJ2-2; no clear D. The CDR3 is 13 residues long. Trimming removed 1 base from V and 4 bases from J, with 4 bases in between. The CDR3 sequence: CASSLGGTGELFF. The CDR3 coding sequence is TGTGCCAGCAGTTTAGGAGGCACCGGGGAGCTGTTTTTT.

V gene TRBV6-2 or TRBV6-3 combines with J gene TRBJ2-2, with D maybe TRBD2 (5 bases). The CDR3 runs to 15 residues. From germline, CDR1 is MNHEY and CDR2 SVGEGT. V was pared by 4 bases and J by 1 base, with 10 bases between. The DNA of the CDR3 is TGTGCCAGCAGTTTCAAGCGGCGGAACACCGGGGAGCTGTTTTTT. Its protein product is CASSFKRRNTGELFF.

This clone came up once. V usage is TRBV5-4 and J usage is TRBJ2-3; TRBD2 matches 13 bases. There are 14 residues in the CDR3. After removal of 4 bases from V and 5 bases from J, the junction contained 1 base not matched to a gene. Germline V gene lookup returns CDR1 SGHNT and CDR2 YYREEE (reference sequence). CDR3 bases: TGTGCCAGCAGCAGGACTAGCGGGGGAGATACGCAGTATTTT. Amino acids: CASSRTSGGDTQYF.

The CDR3 nucleotides are TGTGCCAGCAGCTTCCCGACAGAAAGCTACGAGCAGTACTTC. This gives the protein CASSFPTESYEQYF. The chain uses TRBV13 and TRBJ2-7, with D possibly TRBD1 on 5 matching bases. The CDR3 is 14 amino acids. Trimming took 3 bases from V and 3 from J, leaving 12 bases between them. The germline V gene encodes CDR1 PRHDT and CDR2 FYEKMQ (reference sequence). The full variable domain, rest sourced from reference TRBV13 and TRBJ2-7, is AAGVIQSPRHLIKEKRETATLKCYPIPRHDTVYWYQQGPGQDPQFLISFYEKMQSDKGSIPDRFSAQQFSDYHSELNMSSLELGDSALYFCASSFPTESYEQYFGPGTRLTVT.

In this sample, this clone turned up a few times. The CDR3 DNA is TGTGCCAGCAGTAGACAGGGAATGGAGACCCAGTACTTC. Protein product: CASSRQGMETQYF. The gene calls are TRBV2 and TRBJ2-5; 7 bases map to TRBD1. The germline V gene has CDR1 SNHLY and CDR2 FYNNEI. The CDR3 has 13 amino acids. V lost 5 bases, J lost 5 bases, and 5 bases stayed unmatched. The full variable domain, rest sourced from reference TRBV2 and TRBJ2-5, is EPEVTQTPSHQVTQMGQEVILRCVPISNHLYFYWYRQILGQKVEFLVSFYNNEISEKSEIFDDQFSVERPDGSNFTLKIRSTKLEDSAMYFCASSRQGMETQYFGPGTRLLVL.

V and J are TRBV2 and TRBJ1-2; TRBD1 is a possible D gene (5 bases). The V gene lost 1 base and the J gene lost 4 bases, with 13 bases spanning the gap. This CDR3 spans 15 amino acids. Germline CDR1 is SNHLY and CDR2 is FYNNEI. The DNA for the CDR3 is TGTGCCAGCAGTGAAGGGAGGGGTTCTTTCTATGGCTACACCTTC. Translating gives CASSEGRGSFYGYTF.

This clone was observed once. The V gene is TRBV30, the J gene TRBJ2-5; D ambiguous. Germline-derived CDR1 and CDR2 are GTSNPN and SVGIG (reference sequence). The CDR3 runs to 17 residues. The germline V and J ends were trimmed by 1 base and 2 bases, with 20 bases remaining between them. The CDR3 is CAWSAPWQARRQETQYF. The CDR3 coding sequence is TGTGCCTGGAGTGCCCCCTGGCAGGCGCGACGACAAGAGACCCAGTACTTC. Supplemented by reference TRBV30 and TRBJ2-5, the full variable domain reads SQTIHQWPATLVQPVGSPLSLECTVEGTSNPNLYWYRQAAGRGLQLLFYSVGIGQISSEVPQNLSASRPQDRQFILSSKKLLLSDSGFYLCAWSAPWQARRQETQYFGPGTRLLVL.

This chain uses TRBV6-2 or TRBV6-3 with TRBJ1-5; D unresolved. The length of the CDR3 is 14 residues. Germline CDR1 and CDR2: MNHEY and SVGEGT. The V end was cut by 5 bases, the J end by 2 bases, with 10 bases between. The CDR3 is CASSLPGGNQPQHF. The DNA of the CDR3 is TGTGCCAGCAGTCTTCCCGGGGGCAATCAGCCCCAGCATTTT.

The rearrangement links TRBV9 to TRBJ1-2, with D unclear. Germline V CDR1 and CDR2: SGDLS, YYNGEE. This CDR3 spans 13 amino acids. The V end was cut by 0 bases, the J end by 1 base, with 4 bases between. The CDR3 sequence is CASSVAHNYGYTF. CDR3 nucleotide sequence: TGTGCCAGCAGCGTAGCCCATAACTATGGCTACACCTTC.